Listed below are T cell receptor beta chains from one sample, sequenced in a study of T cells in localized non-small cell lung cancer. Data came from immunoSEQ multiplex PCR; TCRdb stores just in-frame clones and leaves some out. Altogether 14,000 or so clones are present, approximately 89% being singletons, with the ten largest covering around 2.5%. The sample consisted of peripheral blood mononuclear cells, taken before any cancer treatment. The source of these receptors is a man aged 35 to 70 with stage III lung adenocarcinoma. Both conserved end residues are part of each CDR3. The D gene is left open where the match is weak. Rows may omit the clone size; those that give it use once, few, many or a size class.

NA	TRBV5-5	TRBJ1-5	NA	CASSLEGQNNQPQHF	TGTGCCAGCAGCTTGGAGGGACAAAACAATCAGCCCCAGCATTTT
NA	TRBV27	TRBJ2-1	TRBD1	CASSLGQVRSYNEQFF	TGTGCCAGCAGTCTAGGACAGGTTCGCTCCTACAATGAGCAGTTCTTC
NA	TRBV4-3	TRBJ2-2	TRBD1	CASSQGGGGSRAGELFF	TGCGCCAGCAGCCAAGGAGGGGGCGGTAGTAGGGCCGGGGAGCTGTTTTTT
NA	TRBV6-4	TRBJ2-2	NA	CASSDRATGELFF	TGTGCCAGCAGTGACAGGGCCACCGGGGAGCTGTTTTTT
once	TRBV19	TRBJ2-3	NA	CASSPQWLRHTDTQYF	TGTGCCAGTAGCCCTCAATGGCTACGACACACAGATACGCAGTATTTT
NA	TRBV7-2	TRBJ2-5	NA	CASSLGVSETQYF	TGTGCCAGCAGCCTAGGGGTGTCAGAGACCCAGTACTTC
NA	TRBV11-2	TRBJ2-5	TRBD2	CASSLQAGGPWETQYF	TGTGCCAGCAGCTTACAAGCGGGAGGGCCATGGGAGACCCAGTACTTC
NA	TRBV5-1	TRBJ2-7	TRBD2	CASSRTSGFSYEQYF	TGCGCCAGCAGCAGGACTAGCGGATTTTCCTACGAGCAGTACTTC
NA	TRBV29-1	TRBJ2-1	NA	CSGHVRGLNQGGQFF	TGCAGCGGTCATGTTAGGGGACTTAATCAGGGAGGGCAGTTCTTC
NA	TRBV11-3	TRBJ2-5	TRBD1	CASSPGTGRQETQYF	TGTGCCAGCAGCCCCGGGACAGGGAGGCAAGAGACCCAGTACTTC
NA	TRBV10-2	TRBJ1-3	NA	CASTRGLDGNTIYF	TGCGCCAGCACTCGGGGCTTGGATGGAAACACCATATATTTT